A single sample gave rise to the 27 T cell receptor beta chains below, sequenced in a study of somatic mutations in cytotoxic T cells in rheumatoid arthritis (dated by TCRdb to 2016 to 2017). Library generation was performed with the immunoSEQ multiplex PCR assay. TCRdb obtained this table from immuneACCESS and retained in-frame rearrangements with V and J assigned. These tables miss some clones; where compared with another copy, unresolved V genes account for less than half of the shortfall, and the remainder is unexplained. This sample gives around 12,000 clones in total; 70% to 80% of them show up just once. The ten largest clones add up to more than 30% of the sample. Sequenced: CD8+ T cells sorted from blood. The receptors stem from an adult with rheumatoid arthritis.

This chain joins TRBV7-9 and TRBJ2-7; D remains unclear. This CDR3 contains 14 residues. Per germline, CDR1 SEHNR and CDR2 FQNEAQ (reference sequence). Deletions cut 3 bases from V and 4 bases from J, with 13 bases between. As DNA, the CDR3 is TGTGCCAGCAGCTTGGGCAGGCCGCCGTACGAGCAGTACTTC. Residues: CASSLGRPPYEQYF.

The chain joins TRBV13 to TRBJ1-1; D unclear. Germline CDR1 PRHDT, CDR2 FYEKMQ (reference sequence). CDR3 length: 14 residues. V lost 3 bases to trimming and J lost 7 bases, with 15 bases between them. The DNA for the CDR3 is TGTGCCAGCAGCTTGGAGAACAGACCTTTTGAAGCTTTCTTT. Translated, it gives CASSLENRPFEAFF. The complete variable domain, with remaining parts taken from reference TRBV13 and TRBJ1-1, reads AAGVIQSPRHLIKEKRETATLKCYPIPRHDTVYWYQQGPGQDPQFLISFYEKMQSDKGSIPDRFSAQQFSDYHSELNMSSLELGDSALYFCASSLENRPFEAFFGQGTRLTVV.

This chain connects TRBV29-1 to TRBJ1-2, with 10 bases lining up with TRBD1. Germline V CDR1 and CDR2: SQVTM, ANQGSEA. The CDR3 length is 13 residues. V was pared by 8 bases and J by 4 bases, with 7 bases of the junction left unmatched. CDR3 residues: CSTWTGGLYGYTF. CDR3 nucleotides: TGCAGCACCTGGACAGGGGGTCTCTATGGCTACACCTTC.

This clone has a handful of counts. The rearrangement joins TRBV18 to TRBJ1-2; D not resolved. The V gene lost 3 bases and the J gene lost 5 bases, with 10 bases spanning the gap. The length of the CDR3 is 13 residues. Per germline, CDR1 KGHSH and CDR2 LQKENI. CDR3 DNA: TGTGCCAGCTCACCGTCCAACATTTATGGCTACACCTTC. Its protein product is CASSPSNIYGYTF. Based on the CDR3 plus reference TRBV18 and TRBJ1-2, the full variable domain is NAGVMQNPRHLVRRRGQEARLRCSPMKGHSHVYWYRQLPEEGLKFMVYLQKENIIDESGMPKERFSAEFPKEGPSILRIQQVVRGDSAAYFCASSPSNIYGYTFGSGTRLTVV.

The chain is built from TRBV13 and TRBJ2-1; the match to TRBD2 covers 9 bases. Germline-derived CDR1 and CDR2 are PRHDT and FYEKMQ (reference sequence). The CDR3 has 16 residues. Trimming cost V 4 bases and J 0 bases; bases outside gene matches: 4. The CDR3 loop is CASSSGLAYSYNEQFF. CDR3 sequence (DNA): TGTGCCAGCAGCTCAGGACTAGCGTACTCCTACAATGAGCAGTTCTTC. Full variable domain (remainder filled in from reference TRBV13 and TRBJ2-1): AAGVIQSPRHLIKEKRETATLKCYPIPRHDTVYWYQQGPGQDPQFLISFYEKMQSDKGSIPDRFSAQQFSDYHSELNMSSLELGDSALYFCASSSGLAYSYNEQFFGPGTRLTVL.

This chain uses TRBV7-8 with TRBJ2-1; D is ambiguous. Germline V lookup: CDR1 SGHVS, CDR2 FQNEAQ. This CDR3 has 12 amino acids. Trimming took 3 bases from V and 9 from J, leaving 9 bases between them. CDR3 DNA: TGTGCCAGCAGCTTTTTGGTTAGTGAGCAGTTCTTC. Protein: CASSFLVSEQFF.

V and J are TRBV6-5 and TRBJ2-7, with D uncertain. This CDR3 has 14 amino acids. V gave up 6 bases and J gave up 2 bases, with 14 bases separating them. The germline V gene has CDR1 MNHEY and CDR2 SVGAGI. This CDR3 reads CASSPQDKTYEQYF. In nucleotides, the CDR3 is TGTGCCAGCAGCCCCCAAGACAAGACCTACGAGCAGTACTTC.

The rearrangement links TRBV7-6 to TRBJ2-7; a possible D gene is TRBD1 (5 bases). CDR1 is SGHVS, CDR2 FNYEAQ, per germline. The CDR3 sequence is 16 residues long. The ends were cut back, 1 base at V and 6 bases at J, with 19 bases in the middle. The DNA of the CDR3 is TGTGCCAGCAGCTTAGTATCAGGGCTCCTAGTAGGCGAGCAGTACTTC. Protein: CASSLVSGLLVGEQYF.

The chain uses TRBV27 and TRBJ2-1, with TRBD2 matching over 10 bases. V lost 2 bases and J lost 5; bases outside the gene matches: 6. The CDR3 spans 16 residues. Germline loops: CDR1 MNHEY, CDR2 SMNVEV (reference sequence). The CDR3 sequence is CASSLQLAGLHNEQFF. The CDR3 bases are TGTGCCAGCAGTTTACAACTAGCGGGATTACACAATGAGCAGTTCTTC.

This chain joins TRBV9 and TRBJ2-3; D is possibly TRBD1 or TRBD2 (6 bases each). Trimming pared 4 bases from V and 3 bases from J, leaving 15 bases between. The germline V gene encodes CDR1 SGDLS and CDR2 YYNGEE. This CDR3 is built from 15 residues. CDR3 sequence: CASSPRWGATDTQYF. In nucleotides, the CDR3 is TGTGCCAGCAGCCCTCGATGGGGGGCGACAGATACGCAGTATTTT.

The J gene is TRBJ2-1, the V gene TRBV5-1; D assignment may be TRBD1 or TRBD2 (5 bases each). Trimming cost V 7 bases and J 8 bases, with 31 bases left between them. CDR3 size: 18 residues. Germline assignment: CDR1 SGHRS and CDR2 YFSETQ. CDR3 loop: CASAPGPPIDPRIYEQFF. CDR3 nucleotides: TGCGCCAGCGCCCCGGGACCCCCGATTGATCCGAGAATCTATGAGCAGTTCTTC.

This chain joins TRBV5-6 and TRBJ2-7; D uncertain. The CDR3 is made up of 12 amino acids. V shed 2 bases and J shed 3 bases, with 6 bases lying between them. CDR1 is SGHDT and CDR2 is YYEEEE in the germline V gene. CDR3 in DNA: TGTGCCAGCAGCTTTGGTATCTACGAGCAGTACTTC. Protein sequence: CASSFGIYEQYF.

The chain is built from TRBV7-9 and TRBJ1-4, with D maybe TRBD1 (5 bases). CDR1 SEHNR and CDR2 FQNEAQ come from the germline V gene (reference sequence). With 7 bases removed from V and 1 base from J, the gap between germline ends came to 10 bases. The CDR3 length is 14 residues. DNA of the CDR3: TGTGCCAGCACCTGGGGCGAAACTAATGAAAAACTGTTTTTT. It yields the protein CASTWGETNEKLFF.

The chain couples TRBV30 to TRBJ2-7; 11 nucleotides match TRBD2. CDR3 size: 16 residues. V lost 3 bases, J lost 3 bases, and 10 bases stayed unmatched. CDR1 is GTSNPN, CDR2 SVGIG, per germline (reference sequence). The CDR3 reads CAWSSLYGTSGYEQYF. CDR3 DNA: TGTGCCTGGAGCTCCCTATACGGGACTAGCGGCTACGAGCAGTACTTC.

This clone came up once. This chain links TRBV14 with TRBJ2-5; a possible D gene is TRBD1 (5 bases). The CDR3 runs to 16 residues. Germline V gene data show CDR1 as SGHDN and CDR2 as FVKESK. V was pared by 0 bases and J by 3 bases, with 14 bases between. The CDR3 region has the DNA TGTGCCAGCAGCCAAGAAGGGGTTCTCTTCAAAGAGACCCAGTACTTC. It translates to CASSQEGVLFKETQYF.

The rearrangement links TRBV6-5 to TRBJ2-1; D gene unclear. V was pared by 4 bases and J by 9 bases, with 13 bases between. From germline, CDR1 is MNHEY and CDR2 SVGAGI. The CDR3 extends over 13 amino acids. This CDR3 reads CASSSARMVEQFF. For the CDR3, the DNA is TGTGCCAGCAGTTCAGCTAGGATGGTTGAGCAGTTCTTC.

This clone was observed a few times. The chain couples TRBV21-1 to TRBJ1-5. TRBV21-1 is given as a pseudogene. This CDR3 has 13 residues. CDR3 region: CASTPGGNQPQHF. CDR3 nucleotides: TGTGCCAGCACCCCGGGTGGCAATCAGCCCCAGCATTTT.

The gene calls are TRBV28 and TRBJ2-7; a weak D match, TRBD2 (6 bases). The V end was cut by 3 bases, the J end by 3 bases, with 12 bases between. This CDR3 region has 14 residues. The V gene's germline CDR1 is MDHEN and CDR2 SYDVKM. CDR3 nucleotides: TGTGCCAGCAGTTTCCGGCGACTAGGCTACGAGCAGTACTTC. Protein sequence: CASSFRRLGYEQYF.

This chain joins TRBV29-1 and TRBJ1-4; D is perhaps TRBD1 (5 bases). Germline V gives CDR1 SQVTM, CDR2 ANQGSEA. The CDR3 extends over 14 amino acids. V dropped 6 bases and J dropped 1 base, with 12 bases sitting between them. In nucleotides, the CDR3 is TGCAGCGTCCGCGGGGGGTTAACTAATGAAAAACTGTTTTTT. Translated: CSVRGGLTNEKLFF.

The chain joins TRBV9 to TRBJ1-2; D gene unclear. Trimming took 0 bases from V and 2 from J, leaving 11 bases between them. Germline V gene lookup returns CDR1 SGDLS and CDR2 YYNGEE. This CDR3 contains 15 residues. This CDR3 reads CASSVGNGPNYGYTF. Written as DNA, the CDR3 is TGTGCCAGCAGCGTAGGAAACGGACCCAACTATGGCTACACCTTC.

V usage is TRBV5-1 and J usage is TRBJ2-2; no firm D call. The germline V and J ends were trimmed by 2 bases and 1 base, with 15 bases remaining between them. The CDR3 loop spans 17 amino acids. Per the germline V gene, CDR1 is SGHRS and CDR2 is YFSETQ. CDR3: CASSLPPSHRNTGELFF. In nucleotides, the CDR3 is TGCGCCAGCAGCTTACCGCCCAGCCACAGGAACACCGGGGAGCTGTTTTTT. Looking up the rest from reference TRBV5-1 and TRBJ2-2 gives the full variable domain: KAGVTQTPRYLIKTRGQQVTLSCSPISGHRSVSWYQQTPGQGLQFLFEYFSETQRNKGNFPGRFSGRQFSNSRSEMNVSTLELGDSALYLCASSLPPSHRNTGELFFGEGSRLTVL.

The chain is built from TRBV7-9 and TRBJ2-5; unclear D gene. The CDR3 is made up of 14 amino acids. Germline CDR1 reads SEHNR; CDR2 reads FQNEAQ (reference sequence). Trimming cost V 6 bases and J 5 bases, with 16 bases left between them. The CDR3 loop is CASRFSVGWETQYF. CDR3 bases: TGTGCCAGCAGATTCTCAGTGGGGTGGGAGACCCAGTACTTC.

The chain joins TRBV7-9 to TRBJ2-1; the match to TRBD2 covers 7 bases. Per the germline V gene, CDR1 is SEHNR and CDR2 is FQNEAQ (reference sequence). The V segment lost 5 bases and the J segment 4 bases; nucleotides outside the gene matches: 8. The CDR3 covers 15 residues. In DNA form, the CDR3 reads TGTGCCAGCAGCCCACGGGCTAGCGGATACAATGAGCAGTTCTTC. Encoded protein: CASSPRASGYNEQFF.

The CDR3 loop reads CASSLEADSLSDIQYF. CDR3 in DNA: TGTGCCAGCAGCTTAGAGGCGGACTCCCTGTCGGACATTCAGTACTTC. J is TRBJ2-4 and V is TRBV7-9, with D possibly being TRBD2 (5 bases). The CDR3 has 16 residues. Trimming shortened V by 1 base and J by 8 bases, and 18 bases separated the two germline ends. Germline V CDR1 and CDR2: SEHNR, FQNEAQ (reference sequence). Full variable domain (missing parts from reference TRBV7-9 and TRBJ2-4): DTGVSQNPRHKITKRGQNVTFRCDPISEHNRLYWYRQTLGQGPEFLTYFQNEAQLEKSRLLSDRFSAERPKGSFSTLEIQRTEQGDSAMYLCASSLEADSLSDIQYFGAGTRLSVL.

The V call is TRBV7-2, the J call TRBJ2-5; 9 nucleotides line up with TRBD2. The CDR3 sequence is 15 residues long. V shed 0 bases and J 3 bases; nucleotides not matched to a gene: 2. Germline lookup yields CDR1 SGHTA and CDR2 FQGNSA. The CDR3 loop reads CASSLALAGKETQYF. The CDR3 DNA follows: TGTGCCAGCAGCTTAGCACTAGCGGGTAAAGAGACCCAGTACTTC.

The rearrangement joins TRBV2 to TRBJ1-5; no firm D call. The CDR3 runs to 12 residues. Trimming left V 6 bases short and J 6 bases short, with 9 bases between. Germline CDR1 reads SNHLY; CDR2 reads FYNNEI. The CDR3 sequence is CASSIGSQPQHF. CDR3 in DNA: TGTGCCAGCAGCATTGGGTCTCAGCCCCAGCATTTT.

This clone showed up just a few times. The chain joins TRBV12-5 to TRBJ1-2; D uncertain. V lost 1 base to trimming and J lost 4 bases, with 4 bases between them. Looked up from germline, CDR1 is LGHNT and CDR2 is FRNRAP. The CDR3 consists of 12 residues. The CDR3, as DNA: TGTGCTAGTGGTTTGGCGTCCTATGGCTACACCTTC. Translating it yields CASGLASYGYTF.